This record looks at one T cell receptor (beta chain) sequence and its context. Antigen unknown. The sample originates from a study of brain T cells in children with intractable seizures. Findings and caveats of the study: Pre- and post-surgery blood differed in depth, so pre-surgery absences may be undersampling. Patients' HCMV serostatus was unknown; virus specificity rests on CDR3 similarity alone.

Clones were sequenced by immunoSEQ multiplex PCR, and TCRdb holds only the in-frame ones, with some missing. The repertoire consists of 70,000 to 85,000 clones, with 91% occurring once and the leading ten covering about 23%. Only cases whose brain tissue showed the highest T cell transcript signatures were sequenced. Pre-surgery treatment included at least one anti-epileptic drug. Germline V lookup: CDR1 SNHLY, CDR2 FYNNEI. Trimming cost V 8 bases and J 5 bases; bases outside gene matches: 8. This CDR3 region has 14 residues. Sequenced material: peripheral blood, taken at surgery. The source is a girl aged 2-9 years with Rasmussen encephalitis and intractable seizures. The chain uses TRBV2 and TRBJ2-2; the match to TRBD1 covers 7 bases. The CDR3 spells CASQRGGFTGELFF. The CDR3 DNA is TGTGCCAGCCAGCGAGGGGGCTTTACCGGGGAGCTGTTTTTT.